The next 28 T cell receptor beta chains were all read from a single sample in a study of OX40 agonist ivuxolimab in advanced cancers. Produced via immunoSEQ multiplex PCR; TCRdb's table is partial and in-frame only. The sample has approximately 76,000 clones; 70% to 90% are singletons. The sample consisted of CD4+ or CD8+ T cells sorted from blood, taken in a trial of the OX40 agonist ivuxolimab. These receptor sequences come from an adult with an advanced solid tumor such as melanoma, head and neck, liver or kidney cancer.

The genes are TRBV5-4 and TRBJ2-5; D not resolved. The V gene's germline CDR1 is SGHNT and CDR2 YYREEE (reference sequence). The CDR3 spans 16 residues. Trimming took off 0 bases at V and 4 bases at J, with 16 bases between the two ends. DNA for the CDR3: TGTGCCAGCAGCTTGGGTCCCCCTCCAAGAGGAGAGACCCAGTACTTC. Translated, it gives CASSLGPPPRGETQYF. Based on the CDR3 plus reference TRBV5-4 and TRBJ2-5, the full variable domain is ETGVTQSPTHLIKTRGQQVTLRCSSQSGHNTVSWYQQALGQGPQFIFQYYREEENGRGNFPPRFSGLQFPNYSSELNVNALELDDSALYLCASSLGPPPRGETQYFGPGTRLLVL.

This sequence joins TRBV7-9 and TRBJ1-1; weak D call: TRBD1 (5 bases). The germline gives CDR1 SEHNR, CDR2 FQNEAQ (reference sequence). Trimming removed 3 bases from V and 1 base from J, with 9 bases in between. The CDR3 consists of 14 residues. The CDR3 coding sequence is TGTGCCAGCAGCTTTCAGGGATCGAACACTGAAGCTTTCTTT. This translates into CASSFQGSNTEAFF.

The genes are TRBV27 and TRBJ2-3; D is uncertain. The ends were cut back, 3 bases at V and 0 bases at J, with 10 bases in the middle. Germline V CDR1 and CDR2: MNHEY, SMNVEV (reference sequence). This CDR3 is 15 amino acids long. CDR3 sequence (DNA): TGTGCCAGCAGTTTCTCTTTAGTGAGCACAGATACGCAGTATTTT. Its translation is CASSFSLVSTDTQYF.

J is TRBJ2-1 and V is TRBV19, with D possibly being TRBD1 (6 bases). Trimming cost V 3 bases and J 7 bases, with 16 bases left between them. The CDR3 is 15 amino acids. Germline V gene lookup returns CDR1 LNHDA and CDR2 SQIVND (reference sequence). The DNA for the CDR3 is TGTGCCAGTAGTATTGGGGGCACAGGGCGAAATGAGCAGTTCTTC. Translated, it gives CASSIGGTGRNEQFF.

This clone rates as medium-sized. The CDR3, as DNA: TGTGCCAGTAGTCCTGGGAATTTCTATGGCTACACCTTC. It codes for CASSPGNFYGYTF. The chain joins TRBV19 to TRBJ1-2; no clear D. Trimming shortened V by 5 bases and J by 4 bases, and 11 bases separated the two germline ends. Germline CDR1 LNHDA, CDR2 SQIVND (reference sequence). The CDR3 runs to 13 residues.

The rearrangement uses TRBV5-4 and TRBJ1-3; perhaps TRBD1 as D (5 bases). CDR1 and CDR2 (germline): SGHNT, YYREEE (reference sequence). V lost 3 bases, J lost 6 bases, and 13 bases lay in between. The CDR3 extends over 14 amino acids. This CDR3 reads CASSSFGGPNTIYF. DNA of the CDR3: TGTGCCAGCAGCTCGTTCGGGGGACCAAACACCATATATTTT.

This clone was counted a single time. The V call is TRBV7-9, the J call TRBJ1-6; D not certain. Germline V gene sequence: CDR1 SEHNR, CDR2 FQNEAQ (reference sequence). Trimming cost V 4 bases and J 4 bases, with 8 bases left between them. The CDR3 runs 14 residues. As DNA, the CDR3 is TGTGCCAGCAGCTCGGCCAGTTATAATTCACCCCTCCACTTT. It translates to CASSSASYNSPLHF.

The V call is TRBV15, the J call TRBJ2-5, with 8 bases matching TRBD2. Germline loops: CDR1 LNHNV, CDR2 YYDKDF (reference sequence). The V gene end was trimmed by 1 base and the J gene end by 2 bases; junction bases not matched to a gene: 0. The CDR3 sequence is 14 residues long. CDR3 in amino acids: CATSRVAGQETQYF. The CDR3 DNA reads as TGTGCCACCAGCAGAGTAGCGGGGCAAGAGACCCAGTACTTC.

The CDR3 DNA reads as TGCAGCGTTATCGGGACAGGCGGCAATCTATTTGTCGAGCAGTACTTC. Protein: CSVIGTGGNLFVEQYF. The chain couples TRBV29-1 to TRBJ2-7; 8 bases line up with TRBD1. CDR1 and CDR2 (germline): SQVTM, ANQGSEA. Trimming removed 5 bases from V and 6 bases from J; junction bases left unmatched: 18. The CDR3 loop spans 16 amino acids.

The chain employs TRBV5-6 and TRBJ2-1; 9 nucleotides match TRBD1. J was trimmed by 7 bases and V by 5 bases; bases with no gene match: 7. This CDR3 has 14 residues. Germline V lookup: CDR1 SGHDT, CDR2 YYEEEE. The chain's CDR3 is CASSATGGANEQFF. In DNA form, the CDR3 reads TGTGCCAGCAGTGCGACAGGGGGAGCGAATGAGCAGTTCTTC.

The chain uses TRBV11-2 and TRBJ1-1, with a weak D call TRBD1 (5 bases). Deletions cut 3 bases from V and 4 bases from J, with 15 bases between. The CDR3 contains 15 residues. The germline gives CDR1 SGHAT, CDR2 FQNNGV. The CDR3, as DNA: TGTGCCAGCAGCTTGGGGGGGTGGTCTGTCACTGAAGCTTTCTTT. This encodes CASSLGGWSVTEAFF.

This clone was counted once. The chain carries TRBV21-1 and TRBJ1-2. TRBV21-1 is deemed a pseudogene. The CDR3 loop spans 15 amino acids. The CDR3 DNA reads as TGTGCCAGCAGCATCACAAGGTTGGCAAACTATGGCTACACCTTC. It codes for CASSITRLANYGYTF.

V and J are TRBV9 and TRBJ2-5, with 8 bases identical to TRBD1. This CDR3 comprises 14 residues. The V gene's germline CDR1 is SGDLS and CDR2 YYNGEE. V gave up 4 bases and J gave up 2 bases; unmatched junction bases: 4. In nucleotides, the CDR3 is TGTGCCAGCAGCCCGGGACAGGAGCAAGAGACCCAGTACTTC. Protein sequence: CASSPGQEQETQYF. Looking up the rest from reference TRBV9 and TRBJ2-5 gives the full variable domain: DSGVTQTPKHLITATGQRVTLRCSPRSGDLSVYWYQQSLDQGLQFLIQYYNGEERAKGNILERFSAQQFPDLHSELNLSSLELGDSALYFCASSPGQEQETQYFGPGTRLLVL.

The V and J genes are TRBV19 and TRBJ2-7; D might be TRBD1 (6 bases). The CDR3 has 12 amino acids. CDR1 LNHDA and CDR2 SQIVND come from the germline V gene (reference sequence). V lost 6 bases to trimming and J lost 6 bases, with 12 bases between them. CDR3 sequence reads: CASSNPRGEQYF. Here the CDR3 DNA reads TGTGCCAGTAGCAATCCCAGGGGCGAGCAGTACTTC.

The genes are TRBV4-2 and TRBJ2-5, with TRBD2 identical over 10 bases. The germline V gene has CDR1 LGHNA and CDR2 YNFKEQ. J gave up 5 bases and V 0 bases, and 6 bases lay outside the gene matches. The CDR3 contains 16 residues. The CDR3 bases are TGTGCCAGCAGCCAAGATCGACCTAGCGGGAGTGAGACCCAGTACTTC. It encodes CASSQDRPSGSETQYF.

CDR3 in amino acids: CASSFEGALVQYF. The CDR3 bases are TGTGCCAGCAGTTTTGAGGGGGCCCTCGTGCAGTACTTC. The chain uses TRBV28 and TRBJ2-7, with 7 bases identical to TRBD1. J lost 9 bases, V lost 3 bases, and 8 bases had no gene match. CDR1 is MDHEN, CDR2 SYDVKM, per germline. The CDR3 totals 13 residues.

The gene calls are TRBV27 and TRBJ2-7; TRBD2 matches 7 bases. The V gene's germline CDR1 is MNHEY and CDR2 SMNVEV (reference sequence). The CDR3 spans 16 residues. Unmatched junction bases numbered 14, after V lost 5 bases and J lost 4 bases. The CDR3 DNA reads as TGTGCCAGCAGTCCCTGGCAGGGAGGGTTTAATTACGAGCAGTACTTC. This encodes CASSPWQGGFNYEQYF.

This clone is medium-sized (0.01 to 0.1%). For the CDR3, the DNA is TGTGCCAGCAGTGAAGGGACTACATCCCTCGAGCAGTACTTC. The encoded protein is CASSEGTTSLEQYF. The chain recombines TRBV6-1 with TRBJ2-7; D may be TRBD2 (6 bases). The CDR3 has 14 residues. Per germline, CDR1 MNHNS and CDR2 SASEGT. V was cut by 1 base and J by 6 bases, with 13 bases left in between.

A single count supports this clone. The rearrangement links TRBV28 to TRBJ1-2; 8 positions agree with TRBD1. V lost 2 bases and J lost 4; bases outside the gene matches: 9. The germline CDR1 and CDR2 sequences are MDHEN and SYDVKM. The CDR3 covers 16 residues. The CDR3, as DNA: TGTGCCAGCAGTTTAGGGGGGCAGGGGGCCTTCTATGGCTACACCTTC. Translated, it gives CASSLGGQGAFYGYTF.

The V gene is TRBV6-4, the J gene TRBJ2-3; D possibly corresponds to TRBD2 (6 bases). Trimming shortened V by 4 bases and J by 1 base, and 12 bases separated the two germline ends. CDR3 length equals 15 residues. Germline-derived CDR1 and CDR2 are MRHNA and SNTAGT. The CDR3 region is CASSGGVGGTDTQYF. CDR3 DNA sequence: TGTGCCAGCAGTGGCGGGGTCGGAGGCACAGATACGCAGTATTTT.

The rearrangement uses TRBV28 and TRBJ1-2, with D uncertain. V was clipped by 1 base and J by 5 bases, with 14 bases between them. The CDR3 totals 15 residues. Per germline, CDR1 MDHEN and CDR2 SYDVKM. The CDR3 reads CASSLLSGVRYGYTF. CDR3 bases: TGTGCCAGCAGTTTATTATCCGGAGTTCGTTATGGCTACACCTTC.

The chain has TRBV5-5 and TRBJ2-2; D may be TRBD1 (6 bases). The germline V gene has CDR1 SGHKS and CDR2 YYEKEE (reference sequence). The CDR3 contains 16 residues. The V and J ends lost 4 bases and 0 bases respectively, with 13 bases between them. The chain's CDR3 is CASSTGHLANTGELFF. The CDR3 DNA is TGTGCCAGCAGCACGGGACACCTCGCGAACACCGGGGAGCTGTTTTTT. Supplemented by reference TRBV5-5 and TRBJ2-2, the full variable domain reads DAGVTQSPTHLIKTRGQQVTLRCSPISGHKSVSWYQQVLGQGPQFIFQYYEKEERGRGNFPDRFSARQFPNYSSELNVNALLLGDSALYLCASSTGHLANTGELFFGEGSRLTVL.

The chain's CDR3 is CASSQGAAGGPLDTQYF. The CDR3, as DNA: TGCGCCAGCAGCCAGGGGGCGGCGGGAGGGCCTTTAGATACGCAGTATTTT. V is TRBV4-3 and J is TRBJ2-3; the match to TRBD2 covers 9 bases. The CDR3 is 17 amino acids. Trimming took 3 bases from V and 5 from J; bases not matched to a gene: 12. Looked up from germline, CDR1 is LGHNA and CDR2 is YSLEER.

The CDR3 DNA sequence: TGTGCCAGCAGTTATGGGGCAGGAGGCACAGATACGCAGTATTTT. Translation gives CASSYGAGGTDTQYF. The chain carries TRBV6-5 and TRBJ2-3; possible D gene TRBD1, 5 bases. V was trimmed by 3 bases and J by 1 base, leaving 11 bases between them. CDR3 size: 15 residues. Germline assignment: CDR1 MNHEY and CDR2 SVGAGI.

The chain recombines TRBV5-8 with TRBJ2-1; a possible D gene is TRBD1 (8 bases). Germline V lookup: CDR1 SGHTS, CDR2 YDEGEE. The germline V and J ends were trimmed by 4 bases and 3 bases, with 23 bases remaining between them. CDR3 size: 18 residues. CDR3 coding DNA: TGTGCCAGCAGCGAGCGGGACAGGTCTATATCTGACTACAATGAGCAGTTCTTC. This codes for CASSERDRSISDYNEQFF.

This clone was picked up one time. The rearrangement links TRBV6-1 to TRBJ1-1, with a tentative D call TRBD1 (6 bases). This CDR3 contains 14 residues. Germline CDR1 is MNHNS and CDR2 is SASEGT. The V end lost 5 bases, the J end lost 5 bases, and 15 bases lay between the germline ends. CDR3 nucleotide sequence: TGTGCCAGCAGTACTACAGGGTACGGGACTGAAGCTTTCTTT. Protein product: CASSTTGYGTEAFF.

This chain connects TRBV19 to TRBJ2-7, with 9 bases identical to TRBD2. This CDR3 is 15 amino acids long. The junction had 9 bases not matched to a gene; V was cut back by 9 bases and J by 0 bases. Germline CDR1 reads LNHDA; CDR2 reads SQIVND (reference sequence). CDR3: CASRRDSGSSYEQYF. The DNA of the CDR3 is TGTGCCAGCCGACGGGATAGCGGGAGCTCCTACGAGCAGTACTTC.

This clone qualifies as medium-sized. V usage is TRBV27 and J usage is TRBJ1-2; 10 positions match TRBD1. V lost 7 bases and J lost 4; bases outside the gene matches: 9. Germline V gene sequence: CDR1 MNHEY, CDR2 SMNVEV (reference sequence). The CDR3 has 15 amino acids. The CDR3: CASMKGDRGLYGYTF. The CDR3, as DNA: TGTGCCAGCATGAAAGGGGACAGGGGCCTCTATGGCTACACCTTC.